This T cell receptor (beta chain) was identified during a study of CD8+ T cells in alopecia areata. Extraction and reverse transcription of RNA yielded cDNA as the sequencing template. Assay used: immunoSEQ multiplex PCR; TCRdb lists only in-frame clones, some missing. The repertoire has 100,000 to 150,000 clones, roughly 54% of them found once; the top ten carry 3.5% to 5.5%. The CDR3 has 18 residues. Per germline, CDR1 SGHAT and CDR2 FQNNGV. The J segment lost 4 bases and the V segment lost 5 bases, leaving 19 bases of the junction unmatched. V gene TRBV11-2 combines with J gene TRBJ2-7; TRBD1 agrees at 8 bases. The sequencing here drew on CD4+ T cells sorted from blood, taken at week 0. This sequence originates from a human donor with alopecia areata. The CDR3 nucleotides are TGTGCCAGCAGCATTTACGGATCTGGCAGGGGGCGGTCATACGAGCAGTACTTC. Residues: CASSIYGSGRGRSYEQYF.